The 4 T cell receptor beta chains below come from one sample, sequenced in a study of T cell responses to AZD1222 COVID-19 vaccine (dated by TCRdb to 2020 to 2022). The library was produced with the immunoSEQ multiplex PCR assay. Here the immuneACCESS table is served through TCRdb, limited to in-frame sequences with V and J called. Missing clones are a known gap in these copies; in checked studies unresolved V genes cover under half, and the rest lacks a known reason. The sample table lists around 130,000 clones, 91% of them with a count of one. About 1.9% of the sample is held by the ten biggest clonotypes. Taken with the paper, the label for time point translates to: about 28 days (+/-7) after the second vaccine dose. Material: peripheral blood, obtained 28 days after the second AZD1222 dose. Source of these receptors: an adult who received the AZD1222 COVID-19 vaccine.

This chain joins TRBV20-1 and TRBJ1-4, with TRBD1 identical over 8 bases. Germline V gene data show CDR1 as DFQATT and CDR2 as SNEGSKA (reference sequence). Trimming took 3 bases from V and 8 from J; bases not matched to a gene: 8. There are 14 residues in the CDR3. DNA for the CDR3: TGCAGTGCTAGTTCCAGGGGGCTTAGAGAAAAACTGTTTTTT. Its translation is CSASSRGLREKLFF.

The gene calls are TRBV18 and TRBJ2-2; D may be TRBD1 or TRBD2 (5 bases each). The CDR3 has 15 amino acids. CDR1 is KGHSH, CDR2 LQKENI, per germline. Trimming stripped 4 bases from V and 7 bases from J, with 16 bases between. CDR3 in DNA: TGTGCCAGCTCACATCAACTCAGGGAGAACGGGGAGCTGTTTTTT. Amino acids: CASSHQLRENGELFF.

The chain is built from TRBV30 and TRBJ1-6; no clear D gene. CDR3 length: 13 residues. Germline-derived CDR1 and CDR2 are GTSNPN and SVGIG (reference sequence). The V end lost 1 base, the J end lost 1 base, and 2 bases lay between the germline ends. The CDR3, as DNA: TGTGCCTGGAGTGGGTCCTATAATTCACCCCTCCACTTT. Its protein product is CAWSGSYNSPLHF.

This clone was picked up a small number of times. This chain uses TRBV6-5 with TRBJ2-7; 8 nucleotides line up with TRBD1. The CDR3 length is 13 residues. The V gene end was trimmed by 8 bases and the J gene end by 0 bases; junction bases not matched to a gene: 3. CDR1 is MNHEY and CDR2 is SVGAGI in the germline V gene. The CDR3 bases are TGTGCCAGCTGGACAGGGACCTCCTACGAGCAGTACTTC. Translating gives CASWTGTSYEQYF.